These 15 T cell receptor beta chains originate from one sample sequenced in a study of blood T cell repertoires in COVID-19. The method was immunoSEQ multiplex PCR; TCRdb's version includes in-frame clones alone and lacks a portion of them. The sample consists of roughly 250,000 clones, roughly 90% of them appearing once. The specimen was peripheral blood. These receptors originate from a woman in her 30s with acute or convalescent COVID-19.

The gene calls are TRBV7-2 and TRBJ2-7, with 7 bases fitting TRBD1. This CDR3 region has 14 residues. The junction had 7 bases not matched to a gene; V was cut back by 5 bases and J by 3 bases. Germline CDR1 and CDR2: SGHTA and FQGNSA. CDR3 residues: CASSIGDRYYEQYF. As DNA, the CDR3 is TGTGCCAGCAGCATAGGGGACAGATACTACGAGCAGTACTTC.

The V call is TRBV11-2, the J call TRBJ1-4; unclear D gene. This CDR3 has 14 residues. From germline, CDR1 is SGHAT and CDR2 FQNNGV. V was pared by 5 bases and J by 2 bases, with 9 bases between. The CDR3 region has the DNA TGTGCCAGCAGCCCCGGTGCCACTAATGAAAAACTGTTTTTT. Its translation: CASSPGATNEKLFF.

This clone was seen once. This chain uses TRBV27 with TRBJ1-5; 8 bases map to TRBD1. Germline lookup yields CDR1 MNHEY and CDR2 SMNVEV (reference sequence). V was pared by 5 bases and J by 6 bases, with 6 bases of the junction left unmatched. The CDR3 is 14 residues long. CDR3 region: CASSPGGTGQPQHF. As DNA, the CDR3 is TGTGCCAGCAGTCCAGGGGGCACAGGTCAGCCCCAGCATTTT.

The chain employs TRBV9 and TRBJ2-1, with a possible D match to TRBD1 (6 bases). Trimming shortened V by 0 bases and J by 9 bases, and 16 bases separated the two germline ends. The CDR3 is 15 residues long. Per germline, CDR1 SGDLS and CDR2 YYNGEE. CDR3 sequence: CASSVGGPTQGEQFF. DNA of the CDR3: TGTGCCAGCAGCGTAGGGGGGCCCACCCAGGGTGAGCAGTTCTTC.

This chain joins TRBV14 and TRBJ1-3; 7 bases fit TRBD1. This CDR3 region has 16 residues. Germline assignment: CDR1 SGHDN and CDR2 FVKESK. V shed 1 base, J shed 0 bases, and the junction held 3 bases outside the gene matches. In DNA, the CDR3 is TGTGCCAGCAGCCAAGTGGACAGGTTCTCTGGAAACACCATATATTTT. Translation gives CASSQVDRFSGNTIYF. Full variable domain (remainder filled in from reference TRBV14 and TRBJ1-3): EAGVTQFPSHSVIEKGQTVTLRCDPISGHDNLYWYRRVMGKEIKFLLHFVKESKQDESGMPNNRFLAERTGGTYSTLKVQPAELEDSGVYFCASSQVDRFSGNTIYFGEGSWLTVV.

The chain has TRBV3-1 (or the pseudogene TRBV3-2) and TRBJ1-4; D not resolved. CDR1 is LGHDT, CDR2 YNNKEL, per germline (reference sequence). V was cut by 4 bases and J by 5 bases, with 11 bases left in between. The CDR3 spans 14 residues. The CDR3 DNA reads TGTGCCAGCAGCCTAGGCGGAGGAAATGAAAAACTGTTTTTT. Translating it yields CASSLGGGNEKLFF.

The rearrangement joins TRBV6-6 to TRBJ2-1; perhaps TRBD1 as D (6 bases). This CDR3 spans 15 amino acids. Germline CDR1 reads MNHNY; CDR2 reads SVGAGI (reference sequence). V was pared by 2 bases and J by 3 bases, with 11 bases between. The CDR3 DNA follows: TGTGCCAGCAGTTACGGGGGCGGGTACTACAATGAGCAGTTCTTC. Its translation: CASSYGGGYYNEQFF.

This clone has only one observation. The chain carries TRBV6-6 and TRBJ1-1; no clear D. V lost 7 bases to trimming and J lost 1 base, with 10 bases between them. CDR3 size: 13 residues. CDR1 and CDR2 from the germline V gene are MNHNY and SVGAGI (reference sequence). DNA of the CDR3: TGTGCCAGCATCTCGACTGAGAACACTGAAGCTTTCTTT. This translates into CASISTENTEAFF.

As concerns this clone: Other DNA sequences of this sample code for an identical CDR3. The rearrangement joins TRBV7-2 to TRBJ1-5; TRBD1 matches 10 bases. The CDR3 is 16 residues long. CDR1 and CDR2 from the germline V gene are SGHTA and FQGNSA. Trimming took 0 bases from V and 3 from J; bases not matched to a gene: 2. CDR3 sequence reads: CASSLAGQGVNQPQHF. CDR3 in DNA: TGTGCCAGCAGCTTAGCTGGACAGGGGGTCAATCAGCCCCAGCATTTT.

The chain links TRBV3-1 (or the pseudogene TRBV3-2) to TRBJ2-1, with 7 positions matching TRBD1. V shed 4 bases, J shed 2 bases, and the junction held 5 bases outside the gene matches. This CDR3 is built from 15 residues. The germline gives CDR1 LGHDT, CDR2 YNNKEL (reference sequence). The CDR3 is CASSLRTGPYNEQFF. In DNA form, the CDR3 reads TGTGCCAGCAGCCTAAGGACAGGACCCTACAATGAGCAGTTCTTC.

The chain is built from TRBV19 and TRBJ2-5; D is perhaps TRBD2 (5 bases). Germline-derived CDR1 and CDR2 are LNHDA and SQIVND (reference sequence). The CDR3 has 15 amino acids. The germline V and J ends were trimmed by 6 bases and 4 bases, with 18 bases remaining between them. The CDR3 sequence is CASRGSLRTAETQYF. CDR3 bases: TGTGCCAGTAGGGGGAGTCTTCGGACGGCAGAGACCCAGTACTTC.

A single count supports this clone. The V and J genes are TRBV6-5 and TRBJ1-4, with a weak D call TRBD1 (6 bases). Trimming took off 6 bases at V and 7 bases at J, with 6 bases between the two ends. CDR1 is MNHEY, CDR2 SVGAGI, per germline. CDR3 length: 11 amino acids. In nucleotides, the CDR3 is TGTGCCAGCAGCAGGGGTGAAAAACTGTTTTTT. It encodes CASSRGEKLFF.

The genes are TRBV19 and TRBJ1-5, with TRBD1 matching over 8 bases. V shed 5 bases, J shed 1 base, and the junction held 4 bases outside the gene matches. This CDR3 comprises 15 residues. Germline lookup yields CDR1 LNHDA and CDR2 SQIVND (reference sequence). The chain's CDR3 is CASSPNRGSNQPQHF. CDR3 nucleotide sequence: TGTGCCAGTAGTCCAAACAGGGGGAGCAATCAGCCCCAGCATTTT.

V and J are TRBV13 and TRBJ2-3; D is uncertain. The CDR3 spans 13 residues. V lost 2 bases and J 3 bases, leaving 6 bases between the germline ends. Germline-derived CDR1 and CDR2 are PRHDT and FYEKMQ (reference sequence). CDR3: CASSLTRTDTQYF. The CDR3 DNA follows: TGTGCCAGCAGCTTAACCCGGACAGATACGCAGTATTTT.

This clone was seen once. This chain connects TRBV3-1 (or the pseudogene TRBV3-2) to TRBJ2-7, with 8 bases matching TRBD2. V was clipped by 1 base and J by 4 bases; unmatched bases: 9. Germline V gives CDR1 LGHDT, CDR2 YNNKEL (reference sequence). The CDR3 extends over 16 amino acids. This CDR3 is CASSQGVAGTSYEQYF. CDR3 coding DNA: TGTGCCAGCAGCCAAGGAGTAGCGGGGACGAGTTACGAGCAGTACTTC.